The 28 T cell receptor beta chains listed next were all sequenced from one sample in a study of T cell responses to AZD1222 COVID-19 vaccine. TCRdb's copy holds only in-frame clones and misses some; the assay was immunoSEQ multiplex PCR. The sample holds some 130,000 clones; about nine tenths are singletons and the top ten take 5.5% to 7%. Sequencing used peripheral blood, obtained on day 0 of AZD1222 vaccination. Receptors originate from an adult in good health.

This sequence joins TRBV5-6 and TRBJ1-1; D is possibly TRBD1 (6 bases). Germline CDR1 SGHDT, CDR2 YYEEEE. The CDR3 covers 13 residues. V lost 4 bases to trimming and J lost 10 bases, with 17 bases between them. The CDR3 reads CASSGGGALRAFF. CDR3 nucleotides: TGTGCCAGCAGCGGGGGGGGCGCCTTACGAGCTTTCTTT.

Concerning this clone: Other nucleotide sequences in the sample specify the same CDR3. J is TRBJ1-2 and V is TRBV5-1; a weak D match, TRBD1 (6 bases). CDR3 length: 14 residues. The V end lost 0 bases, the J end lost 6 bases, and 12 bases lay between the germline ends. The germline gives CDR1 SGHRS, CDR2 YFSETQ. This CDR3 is CASSLAGARDGYTF. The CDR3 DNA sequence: TGCGCCAGCAGCTTGGCGGGGGCAAGGGATGGCTACACCTTC. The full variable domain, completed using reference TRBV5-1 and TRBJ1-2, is KAGVTQTPRYLIKTRGQQVTLSCSPISGHRSVSWYQQTPGQGLQFLFEYFSETQRNKGNFPGRFSGRQFSNSRSEMNVSTLELGDSALYLCASSLAGARDGYTFGSGTRLTVV.

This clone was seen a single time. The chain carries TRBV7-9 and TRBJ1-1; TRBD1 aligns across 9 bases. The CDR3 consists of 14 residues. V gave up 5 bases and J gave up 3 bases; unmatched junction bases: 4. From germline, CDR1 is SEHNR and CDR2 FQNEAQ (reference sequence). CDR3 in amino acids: CASSNRDRDTEAFF. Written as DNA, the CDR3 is TGTGCCAGCAGCAACCGGGACAGGGACACTGAAGCTTTCTTT.

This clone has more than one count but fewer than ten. The CDR3 region is CASSEGVPGLAGGSDTQYF. The CDR3 coding sequence is TGTGCCAGCAGTGAAGGGGTCCCGGGACTAGCGGGGGGATCAGATACGCAGTATTTT. The V call is TRBV6-1, the J call TRBJ2-3, with 15 bases matching TRBD2. J was trimmed by 4 bases and V by 1 base; bases with no gene match: 9. The V gene's germline CDR1 is MNHNS and CDR2 SASEGT. This CDR3 has 19 amino acids.

The CDR3 sequence: CASSYSNMRTGASRYEQYF. In DNA, the CDR3 is TGTGCCAGCAGTTACTCGAATATGCGGACAGGGGCGTCTCGCTACGAGCAGTACTTC. The V gene is TRBV6-2 or TRBV6-3, the J gene TRBJ2-7; 9 nucleotides agree with TRBD1. CDR3 length: 19 amino acids. Germline values: CDR1 MNHEY, CDR2 SVGEGT. Losses at the gene ends were 0 bases for V and 3 bases for J; bases not matched to a gene: 15.

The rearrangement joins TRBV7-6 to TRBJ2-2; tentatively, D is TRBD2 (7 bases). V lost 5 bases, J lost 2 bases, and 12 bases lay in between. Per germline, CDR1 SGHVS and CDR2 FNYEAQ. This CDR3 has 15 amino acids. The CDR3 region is CASSTGGPNTGELFF. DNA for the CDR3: TGTGCCAGCAGCACCGGGGGGCCTAACACCGGGGAGCTGTTTTTT.

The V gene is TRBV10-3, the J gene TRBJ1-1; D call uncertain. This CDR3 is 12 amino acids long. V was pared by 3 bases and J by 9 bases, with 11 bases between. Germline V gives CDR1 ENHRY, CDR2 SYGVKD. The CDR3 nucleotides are TGTGCCATCAGTGATAATGGGGTAAAAGCTTTCTTT. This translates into CAISDNGVKAFF.

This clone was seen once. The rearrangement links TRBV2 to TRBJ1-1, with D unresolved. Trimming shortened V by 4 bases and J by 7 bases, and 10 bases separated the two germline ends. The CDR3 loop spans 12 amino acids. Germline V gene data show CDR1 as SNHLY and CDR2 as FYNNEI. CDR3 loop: CASSVGAGEAFF. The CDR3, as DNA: TGTGCCAGCAGTGTAGGAGCGGGTGAAGCTTTCTTT.

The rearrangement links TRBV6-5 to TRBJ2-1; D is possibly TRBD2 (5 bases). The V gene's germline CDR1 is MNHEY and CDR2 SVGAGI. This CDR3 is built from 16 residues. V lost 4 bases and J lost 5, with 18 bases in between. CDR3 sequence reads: CASSFSPVGDNNEQFF. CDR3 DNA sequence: TGTGCCAGCAGTTTTAGCCCGGTGGGAGATAACAATGAGCAGTTCTTC.

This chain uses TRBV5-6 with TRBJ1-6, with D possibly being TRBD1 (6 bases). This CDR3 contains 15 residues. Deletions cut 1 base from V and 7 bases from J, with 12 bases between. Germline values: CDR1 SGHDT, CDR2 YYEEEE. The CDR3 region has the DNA TGTGCCAGCAGCTTGTCTCAGGGGTTAAATTCACCCCTCCACTTT. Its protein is CASSLSQGLNSPLHF.

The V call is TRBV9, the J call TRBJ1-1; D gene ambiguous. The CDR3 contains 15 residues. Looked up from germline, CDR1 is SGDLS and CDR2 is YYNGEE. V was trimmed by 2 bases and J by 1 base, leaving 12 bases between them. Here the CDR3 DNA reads TGTGCCAGCAGCGTTGGCAGCTTCGCGAACACTGAAGCTTTCTTT. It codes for CASSVGSFANTEAFF.

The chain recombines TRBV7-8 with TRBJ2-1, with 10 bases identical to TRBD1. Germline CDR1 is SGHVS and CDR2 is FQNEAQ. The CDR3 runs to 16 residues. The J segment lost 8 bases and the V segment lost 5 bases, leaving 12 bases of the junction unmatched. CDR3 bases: TGTGCCAGCAGCCCGACAGGGGGCCCTTTTGAGGATGAGCAGTTCTTC. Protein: CASSPTGGPFEDEQFF.

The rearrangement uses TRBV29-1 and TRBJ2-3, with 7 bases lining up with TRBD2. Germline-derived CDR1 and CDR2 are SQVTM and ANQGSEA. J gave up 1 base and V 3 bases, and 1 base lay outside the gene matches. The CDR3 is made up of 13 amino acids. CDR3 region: CSVDAGGTDTQYF. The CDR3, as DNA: TGCAGCGTTGATGCGGGGGGCACAGATACGCAGTATTTT.

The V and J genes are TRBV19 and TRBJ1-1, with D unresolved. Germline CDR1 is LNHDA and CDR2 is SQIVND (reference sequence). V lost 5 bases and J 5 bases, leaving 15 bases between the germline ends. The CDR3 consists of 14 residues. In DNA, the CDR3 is TGTGCCAGTAGTCTTCAGGCGGGCGTGACTGAAGCTTTCTTT. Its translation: CASSLQAGVTEAFF.

The CDR3 loop reads CASSLGSGQPQHF. The DNA for the CDR3 is TGTGCCAGCAGCTTGGGAAGCGGTCAGCCCCAGCATTTT. The J gene is TRBJ1-5, the V gene TRBV7-2; D gene uncertain. The CDR3 runs to 13 residues. CDR1 and CDR2 (germline): SGHTA, FQGNSA. With 3 bases removed from V and 6 bases from J, the gap between germline ends came to 9 bases.

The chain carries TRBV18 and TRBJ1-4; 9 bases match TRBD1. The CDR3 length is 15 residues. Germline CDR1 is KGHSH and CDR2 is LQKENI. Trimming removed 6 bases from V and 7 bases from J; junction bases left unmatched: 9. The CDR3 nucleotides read TGTGCCAGCTCCGGACAGGGGACCCACGGTGAAAAACTGTTTTTT. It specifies CASSGQGTHGEKLFF.

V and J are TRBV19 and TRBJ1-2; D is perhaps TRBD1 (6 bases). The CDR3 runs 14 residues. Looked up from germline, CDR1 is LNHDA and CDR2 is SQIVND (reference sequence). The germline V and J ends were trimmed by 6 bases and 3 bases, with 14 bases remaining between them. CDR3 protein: CASRDRTSDYGYTF. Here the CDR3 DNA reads TGTGCCAGTAGAGACAGGACCTCTGACTATGGCTACACCTTC.

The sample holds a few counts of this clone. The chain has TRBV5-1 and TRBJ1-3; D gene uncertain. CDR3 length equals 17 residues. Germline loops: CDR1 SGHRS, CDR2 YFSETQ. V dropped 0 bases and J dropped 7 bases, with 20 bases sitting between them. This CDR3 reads CASSLVPWLGSGNTIYF. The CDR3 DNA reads TGCGCCAGCAGCTTGGTGCCGTGGTTAGGGTCCGGGAACACCATATATTTT.

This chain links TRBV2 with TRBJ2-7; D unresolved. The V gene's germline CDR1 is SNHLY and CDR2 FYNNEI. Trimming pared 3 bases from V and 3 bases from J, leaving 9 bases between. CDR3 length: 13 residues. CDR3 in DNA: TGTGCCAGCAGTGACGATATCGGCTACGAGCAGTACTTC. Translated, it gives CASSDDIGYEQYF.

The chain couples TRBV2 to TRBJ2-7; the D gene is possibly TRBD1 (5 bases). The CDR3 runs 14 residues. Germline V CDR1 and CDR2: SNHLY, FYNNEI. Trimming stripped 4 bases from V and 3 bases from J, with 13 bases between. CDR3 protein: CASSVWGRSYEQYF. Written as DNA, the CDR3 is TGTGCCAGCAGTGTTTGGGGCAGGAGCTACGAGCAGTACTTC. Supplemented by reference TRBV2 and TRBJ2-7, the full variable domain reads EPEVTQTPSHQVTQMGQEVILRCVPISNHLYFYWYRQILGQKVEFLVSFYNNEISEKSEIFDDQFSVERPDGSNFTLKIRSTKLEDSAMYFCASSVWGRSYEQYFGPGTRLTVT.

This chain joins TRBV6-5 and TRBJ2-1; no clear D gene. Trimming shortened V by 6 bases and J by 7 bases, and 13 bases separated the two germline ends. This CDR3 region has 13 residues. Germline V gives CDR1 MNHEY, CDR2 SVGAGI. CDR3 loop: CASRAGSMNEQFF. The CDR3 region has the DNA TGTGCCAGCAGAGCCGGGTCCATGAATGAGCAGTTCTTC.

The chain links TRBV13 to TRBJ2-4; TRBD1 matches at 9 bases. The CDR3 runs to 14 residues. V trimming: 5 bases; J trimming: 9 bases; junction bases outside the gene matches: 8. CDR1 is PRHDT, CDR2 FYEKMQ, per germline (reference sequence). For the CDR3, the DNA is TGTGCCAGCAGCATTGGACAGGGGCTGGGCATTCAGTACTTC. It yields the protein CASSIGQGLGIQYF.

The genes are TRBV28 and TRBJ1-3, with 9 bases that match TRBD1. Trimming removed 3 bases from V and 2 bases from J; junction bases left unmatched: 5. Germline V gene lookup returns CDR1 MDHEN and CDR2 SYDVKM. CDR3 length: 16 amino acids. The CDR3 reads CASSFVGTGPGNTIYF. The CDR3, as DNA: TGTGCCAGCAGTTTTGTAGGGACAGGGCCTGGAAACACCATATATTTT.

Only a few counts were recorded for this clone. The CDR3 is CASSQGQGVNYGYTF. The CDR3, as DNA: TGTGCCAGCAGCCAAGGGCAGGGGGTCAACTATGGCTACACCTTC. The genes are TRBV11-2 and TRBJ1-2; 7 bases line up with TRBD1. The CDR3 length is 15 residues. The junction had 8 bases not matched to a gene; V was cut back by 5 bases and J by 2 bases. Germline V gene lookup returns CDR1 SGHAT and CDR2 FQNNGV. The complete variable domain, with remaining parts taken from reference TRBV11-2 and TRBJ1-2, reads EAGVAQSPRYKIIEKRQSVAFWCNPISGHATLYWYQQILGQGPKLLIQFQNNGVVDDSQLPKDRFSAERLKGVDSTLKIQPAKLEDSAVYLCASSQGQGVNYGYTFGSGTRLTVV.

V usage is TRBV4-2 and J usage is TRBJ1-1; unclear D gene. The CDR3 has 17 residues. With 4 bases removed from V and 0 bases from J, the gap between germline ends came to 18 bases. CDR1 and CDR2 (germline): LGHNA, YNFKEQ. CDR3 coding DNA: TGTGCCAGCAGCCCGACAACCCAATTGGCGATGAACACTGAAGCTTTCTTT. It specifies CASSPTTQLAMNTEAFF.

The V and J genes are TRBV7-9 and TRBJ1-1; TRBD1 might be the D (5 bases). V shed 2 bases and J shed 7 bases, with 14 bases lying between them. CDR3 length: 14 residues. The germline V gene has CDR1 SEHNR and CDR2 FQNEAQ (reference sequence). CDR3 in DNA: TGTGCCAGCAGCTTAAAGGGGCGGGAGCATGAAGCTTTCTTT. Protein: CASSLKGREHEAFF. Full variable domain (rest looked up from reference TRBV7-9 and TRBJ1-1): DTGVSQNPRHKITKRGQNVTFRCDPISEHNRLYWYRQTLGQGPEFLTYFQNEAQLEKSRLLSDRFSAERPKGSFSTLEIQRTEQGDSAMYLCASSLKGREHEAFFGQGTRLTVV.

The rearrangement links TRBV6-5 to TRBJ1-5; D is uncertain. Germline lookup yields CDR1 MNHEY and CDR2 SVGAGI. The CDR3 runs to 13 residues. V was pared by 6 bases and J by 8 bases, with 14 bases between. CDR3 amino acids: CASRLQWEEPQHF. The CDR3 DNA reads TGTGCCAGCAGGCTTCAGTGGGAAGAGCCCCAGCATTTT.

CDR3 sequence: CASSLGQKTEAFF. The CDR3 DNA is TGTGCCAGCAGCTTAGGACAGAAGACCGAAGCTTTCTTT. This chain connects TRBV7-6 to TRBJ1-1; TRBD1 might be the D (5 bases). The germline V gene encodes CDR1 SGHVS and CDR2 FNYEAQ. CDR3 length equals 13 residues. V was shortened by 1 base and J by 8 bases, with 11 bases between the two germline ends.